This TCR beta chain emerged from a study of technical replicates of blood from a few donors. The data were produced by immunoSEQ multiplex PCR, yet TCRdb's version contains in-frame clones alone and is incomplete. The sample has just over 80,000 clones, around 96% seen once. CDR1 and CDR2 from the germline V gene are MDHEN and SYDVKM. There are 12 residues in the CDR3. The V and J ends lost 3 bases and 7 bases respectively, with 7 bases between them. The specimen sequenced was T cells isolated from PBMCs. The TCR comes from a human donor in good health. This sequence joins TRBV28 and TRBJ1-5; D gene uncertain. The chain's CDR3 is CASSLSGQPQHF. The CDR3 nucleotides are TGTGCCAGCAGTTTGTCGGGACAGCCCCAGCATTTT.